Below, one T cell receptor beta chain is given with its context. The CDR3 spans 17 residues. V shed 5 bases and J 5 bases; nucleotides not matched to a gene: 12. Germline CDR1 is SEHNR and CDR2 is FQNEAQ (reference sequence). These data belong to a study of blood T cell repertoires in COVID-19. Profiled with immunoSEQ multiplex PCR; TCRdb holds only in-frame clones, not every one. The data hold approximately 150,000 clones, with around 85% observed a single time. The gene calls are TRBV7-9 and TRBJ2-2, with 9 bases aligning to TRBD1. This receptor was obtained from a woman aged 35 to 49 who had recovered from COVID-19. The sequenced sample consisted of PBMCs or T cells enriched from blood (not recorded which). CDR3 coding DNA: TGTGCCAGCAGCCCACATTTTCGGGACAGGGAAACCGGGGAGCTGTTTTTT. Its translation: CASSPHFRDRETGELFF.